This entry is about one T cell receptor beta chain. This entry is derived from a study of blood T cell repertoires in COVID-19. At the level of the study: COVID-19 samples collected from the United States, Italy and Spain covered acute and convalescent phases. Sources were T cells, B-cell-depleted T cells, or PBMCs; the material itself was cDNA or gDNA.

The CDR3 runs to 13 residues. Germline assignment: CDR1 ENHRY and CDR2 SYGVKD. Trimming removed 11 bases from V and 2 bases from J, with 13 bases in between. In the source study's methods: Amplification from reference gene primers served as the basis for estimated nucleated cell counts. The method was immunoSEQ multiplex PCR; TCRdb's version includes in-frame clones alone and lacks a portion of them. Clone size and V and J calls were adopted from that table, with D and trimming inferred from the DNA. Among 310,000 or so clones listed, nearly 90% were seen once. The age range of participants was about 18 to 89 years, with residence in about 25 US areas.

This receptor was identified in a young woman with acute COVID-19. Source material: PBMCs or T cells enriched from blood (not recorded which). This chain uses TRBV10-3 with TRBJ1-5; tentative D call: TRBD1 (6 bases). CDR3 DNA: TGTGCCGCCCGCTCAGGGGGCAATCAGCCCCAGCATTTT. Residues: CAARSGGNQPQHF.